This TCR beta chain was captured in a study of cytomegalovirus exposure and HLA in healthy donors (dated by TCRdb to 2015 to 2018). Background on the whole study: An earlier analysis of several hundred of the donors reported about 250 Gb of sequence data and 100 million to 140 million unique TCR beta sequences from roughly 180 million T cells. Roughly 290 gigabases of sequencing data and around 80 million unique TCR sequences made up an early release that covered 500 to 700 HLA-typed donors. Of the approximately 370 genotyped donors, 81% were placed in the genetic ancestry cluster associated with self-reported Caucasian donors. The study aimed to test whether signatures of past pathogen exposure could be identified by cataloging public T cell receptors. The study profiled the T cell repertoires of hundreds of subjects by immunosequencing and related them to cytomegalovirus serostatus. Besides the first cohort of 500 to 700 subjects, a separate validation cohort made up of 120 different subjects was used. The study combined high-throughput TCR immunosequencing, statistical association of individual TCRs with disease status, and machine learning to predict cytomegalovirus infection status. To study patterns of TCR occurrence, a later analysis re-analyzed previously published TCR beta repertoires from hundreds of donors and added high-resolution HLA genotyping. In the later analysis, no new phenotypic data were used to find candidate immune exposures; instead, reliance was placed on TCR beta sequences and their occurrence across donors. In an earlier analysis of 587 of the donors, high-throughput TCR beta sequencing was used to judge whether each TCR beta V gene segment behaved as functional or pseudogenic. Donor age, sex, ethnicity and CMV serostatus were compiled alongside the repertoire data. Genome-wide SNP genotypes for about 65% of the 666 donors were used in a later genetic analysis, which treated that subset as a discovery cohort. All discovery cohort repertoires had been generated using a single sequencing platform. Class I and class II HLA loci were covered by the typing at four-digit resolution. The number of donors typed differed by locus, with 629-630 for A, B, C, DRB1 and DQB1, over 500 for DQA1, approximately 580 for DPA1, and around 450 for DPB1. Because of strong linkage in the cohort, 4 to 6 DR-DQ haplotypes were treated as single units for association and clustering. On average, around 230,000 unique TCR beta nucleotide sequences were sequenced per donor among some 430 genotyped donors of the cohort, with about 17% of those sequences being non-productive.

Concerning this clone itself: Its target antigen remains unknown. No quality values exist for individual bases; no much larger clone is one base distant.

The cohort consisted of 670 or so healthy bone marrow donors. Cohort members were all nominally healthy when sampled, although unrecorded immune exposures were likely present. The donor tested CMV seronegative and was one of the 352 seronegative cohort members. Each donor provided a peripheral blood sample, and peripheral blood mononuclear cells were used for TCR beta sequencing. The Qiagen DNeasy Blood Extraction Kit was used to extract genomic DNA from the blood cell samples. Overall results and qualifications from the work: A later analysis associated 16,951 TCR beta sequences with specific HLA alleles at a false discovery rate of 0.05. In an earlier analysis of 450 to 750 of the donors, most TCR beta V segments appeared in productive rearrangements about 87% or about 30% of the time, broadly matching IMGT annotations. A later genetic analysis reported fewer N-insertions in productive TCRs among donors in an Asian-associated ancestry cluster than the roughly 620-donor mean. An association between a missense DCLRE1C variant and V-gene and J-gene trimming of TCR beta chains was found in a later genetic analysis and replicated in an independent cohort. Presence/absence analyses assumed roughly uniform sequencing depth across donors, an assumption that may not hold. According to a later analysis, most CMV-associated TCR beta chains appeared to be HLA-restricted, and the HLA associations seemed to be driven largely by CMV exposure. Compared with equally common non-associated chains, HLA-associated TCR beta chains in a later analysis were more clonally expanded and had lower generation probabilities. The earlier analysis of around 600 of the donors excluded approximately 15 rarely observed V segments, including chromosome 9 orphons, because counts were too low. A later analysis found that TCR association rates varied across HLA loci, with DRB1 alleles showing the most associated TCRs and HLA-C alleles the fewest. In both the original and validation cohorts, the classifier was reported to diagnose cytomegalovirus status with high specificity and sensitivity. In the study, approximately 160 TCR beta chains were listed as associated with cytomegalovirus. Across donors, most TCR sequences were observed very rarely, whereas some public TCRs were present in many individuals. In vitro tests confirmed that a few of the cytomegalovirus-associated TCR beta chains recognize cytomegalovirus antigens. Several of the top co-occurrence clusters appeared to be linked to parvovirus B19, influenza, CMV and Epstein-Barr virus, according to a later analysis. This cohort had only TCR beta chains sequenced, and the lack of alpha or paired-chain data limited which features could be detected. For the cohort, immune exposure information was limited to CMV serostatus. Strong co-occurrence of HLA alleles, especially DR and DQ, made assigning TCR associations to individual alleles difficult. Because some donors lacked HLA typing at each locus, the association tests relied only on the typed subset. It was suggested by the authors that the approach could potentially be generalized to other disease states and immunological phenotypes. A further reported finding was that TCR beta sequences accurately predicted the HLA-A and HLA-B alleles for most subjects in the first cohort. The 87-base-pair reads could not distinguish some IMGT-functional V segments, including TRBV6-2 and TRBV6-3, so those segments were excluded. The sequencing pipeline was judged likely to have produced a cluster of highly shared sequence variants as a technical artifact. Correlated functional status among segregating V segments might reflect linkage disequilibrium, but an unknown experimental factor could not be ruled out.

Trimming takes 0 bases from V and 8 bases from J, and the germline ends sit 6 bases apart. Counted from cysteine to phenylalanine, this CDR3 has 12 amino acids. The entry retains the CDR3 DNA only, 36 bases that are in frame from base 1. CDR1 and CDR2, looked up from the germline V gene, are SGHRS and YFSETQ. The protocol used for the library was the immunoSEQ multiplex PCR assay. For the multiplex PCR, a mixture combining 60 forward primers for TCR Vbeta segments and 13 reverse primers for TCR Jbeta segments was used. The CDR3 region of rearranged TCR beta genes was amplified from genomic DNA with a multiplex PCR assay. On the Illumina HiSeq System, the amplified TCR beta libraries were sequenced as 87-base-pair reads. The authors' analysis ran thus. Across the 500 to 750 repertoires, a later analysis counted around 80 million unique TCR beta chains, 9.5 million to 12 million of which were shared by at least two donors. Raw reads were error-corrected and collapsed into unique sequences by a nearest-neighbor algorithm in which closely related sequences were merged to remove PCR and sequencing errors. CDR3 sequences were aligned to IMGT reference sequences to assign V, D and J gene segments. For a sequence to be retained, at least a six-nucleotide match to both a V gene segment and a J gene segment was required. Rearrangements were called productive when the CDR3 lacked stop codons and stayed in frame with V and J; all others were non-productive. CDR3 was defined according to IMGT convention as the region running from the second conserved V-encoded cysteine to the conserved J-encoded phenylalanine. The earlier analysis of about 620 of the donors excluded sequences that lacked an unambiguous match to a single V gene segment. An earlier analysis of almost 600 of the donors classified V segments as functional when productive rearrangements were above 56.7% and as segregating when the standard deviation between donors was above 5%. To diagnose cytomegalovirus status from the catalog of TCR beta chain sequences, a statistical classification framework was built. In a later analysis, V and J genes were assigned by comparing TCR nucleotide sequences against IMGT/GENE-DB human TR gene sequences. A later analysis assigned CDR3 sequences and most-parsimonious VDJ recombination scenarios with the TCRdist pipeline. In a later analysis, every TCR beta chain was defined by the combination of its CDR3 amino acid sequence and its V-gene family, and reads without a unique V-gene family were dropped. A later analysis removed nearly 600 highly shared, low-generation-probability nucleotide sequences to deal with suspected cross-contamination and a sequencing artifact. A later analysis calculated a clonal expansion index for each public chain from normalized within-repertoire ranks of inferred template counts. In a later analysis, generation probabilities were computed with a VDJ recombination model fitted to out-of-frame rearrangements, and the resulting probabilities were checked against IGoR. In a later analysis, TCR-TCR, TCR-HLA and TCR-CMV co-occurrence was scored with hypergeometric tests, and a repertoire-size bias correction was applied to TCR pairs. A later analysis estimated false discovery rates by permuting HLA or CMV assignments 20 times. In a later analysis, co-occurring TCRs were grouped with DBSCAN, and TCRdist sequence similarity was added when clustering was performed within HLA-allele-positive subsets. Repertoires with fewer than 30,000 or more than 120,000 public chains, plus five repertoires with anomalous nucleotide sharing, were excluded from co-occurrence clustering. Imported from immuneACCESS, the table was reduced by TCRdb to in-frame sequences with V and J called. These copies leave out some clones; in studies compared against another copy, an unresolved V gene accounts for under half, and the cause of the remainder is not known. That table supplies the V and J calls and clone size; D and trimming were determined from the DNA. Counted in this sample were 200,000 to 250,000 clones; less than 85% of them appeared once. 0.6% to 0.65% of the sample lies in the top ten.

The sequenced sample was PBMCs. The receptor's source is a man aged 18 to 35 in good health and CMV-seronegative. The sequence links TRBV5-1 to TRBJ2-1; the D gene remains uncertain. The CDR3 reads as follows: CASSLDRDEQFF. The sequenced DNA: TGCGCCAGCAGCTTGGACCGGGATGAGCAGTTCTTC.